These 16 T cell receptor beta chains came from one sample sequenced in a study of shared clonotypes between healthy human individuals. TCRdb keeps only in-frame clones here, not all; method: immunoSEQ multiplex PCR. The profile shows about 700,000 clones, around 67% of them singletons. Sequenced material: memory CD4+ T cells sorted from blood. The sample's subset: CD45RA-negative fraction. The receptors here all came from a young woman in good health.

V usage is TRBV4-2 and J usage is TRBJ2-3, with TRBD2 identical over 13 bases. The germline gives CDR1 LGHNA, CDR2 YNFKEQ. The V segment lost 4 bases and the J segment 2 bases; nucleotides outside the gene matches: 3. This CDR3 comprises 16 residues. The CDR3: CASSPGLAGNTDTQYF. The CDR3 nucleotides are TGTGCCAGCAGCCCGGGACTAGCGGGGAACACAGATACGCAGTATTTT.

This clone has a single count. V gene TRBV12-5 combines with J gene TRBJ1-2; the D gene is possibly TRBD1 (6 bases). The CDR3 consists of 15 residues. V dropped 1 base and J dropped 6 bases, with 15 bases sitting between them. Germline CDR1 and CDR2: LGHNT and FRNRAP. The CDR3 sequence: CASGLAATGQDGYTF. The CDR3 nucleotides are TGTGCTAGTGGTTTGGCGGCTACAGGGCAAGATGGCTACACCTTC.

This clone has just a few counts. CDR3 sequence reads: CASSPRDGGSSGANVLTF. Written as DNA, the CDR3 is TGTGCCAGCAGCCCTAGGGACGGGGGAAGCTCTGGGGCCAACGTCCTGACTTTC. The chain couples TRBV9 to TRBJ2-6, with TRBD2 as a possible D gene (6 bases). V lost 4 bases, J lost 0 bases, and 17 bases lay in between. The CDR3 has 18 amino acids. CDR1 SGDLS and CDR2 YYNGEE come from the germline V gene.

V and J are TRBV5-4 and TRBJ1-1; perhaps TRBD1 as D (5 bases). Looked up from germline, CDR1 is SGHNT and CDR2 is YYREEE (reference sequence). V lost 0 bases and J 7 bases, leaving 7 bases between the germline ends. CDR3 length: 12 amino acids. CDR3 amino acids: CASSLETGEAFF. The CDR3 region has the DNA TGTGCCAGCAGCTTGGAAACAGGTGAAGCTTTCTTT.

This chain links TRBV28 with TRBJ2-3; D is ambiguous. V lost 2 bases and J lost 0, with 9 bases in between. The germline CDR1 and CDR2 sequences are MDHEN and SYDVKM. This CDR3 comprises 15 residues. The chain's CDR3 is CASSLDTTSTDTQYF. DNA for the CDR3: TGTGCCAGCAGTTTAGATACAACTAGCACAGATACGCAGTATTTT.

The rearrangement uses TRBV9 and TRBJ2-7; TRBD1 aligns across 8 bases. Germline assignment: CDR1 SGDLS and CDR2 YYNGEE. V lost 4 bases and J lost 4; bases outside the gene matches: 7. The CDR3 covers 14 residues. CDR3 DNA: TGTGCCAGCAGCCAGGCCGGGACAGGATACGAGCAGTACTTC. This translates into CASSQAGTGYEQYF.

The CDR3 region is CSVAGGGSGRNTEAFF. The DNA of the CDR3 is TGCAGCGTTGCTGGAGGGGGCTCGGGGAGGAACACTGAAGCTTTCTTT. The rearrangement links TRBV29-1 to TRBJ1-1; TRBD1 matches at 7 bases. Germline CDR1 SQVTM, CDR2 ANQGSEA. The CDR3 is 16 amino acids. V dropped 4 bases and J dropped 1; count of bases not matched to a gene: 12.

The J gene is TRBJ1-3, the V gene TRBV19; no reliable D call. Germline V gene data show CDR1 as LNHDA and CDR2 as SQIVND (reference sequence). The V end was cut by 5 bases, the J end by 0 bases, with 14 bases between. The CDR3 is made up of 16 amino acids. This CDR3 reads CASSPTAFRSGNTIYF. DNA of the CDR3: TGTGCCAGTAGTCCTACAGCATTTCGCTCTGGAAACACCATATATTTT. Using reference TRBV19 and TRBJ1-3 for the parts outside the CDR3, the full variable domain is DGGITQSPKYLFRKEGQNVTLSCEQNLNHDAMYWYRQDPGQGLRLIYYSQIVNDFQKGDIAEGYSVSREKKESFPLTVTSAQKNPTAFYLCASSPTAFRSGNTIYFGEGSWLTVV.

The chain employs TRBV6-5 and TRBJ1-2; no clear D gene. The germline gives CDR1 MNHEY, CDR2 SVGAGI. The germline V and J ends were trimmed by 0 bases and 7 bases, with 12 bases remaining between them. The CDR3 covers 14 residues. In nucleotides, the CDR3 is TGTGCCAGCAGTTACTCTGTCCTCGCTCGTGGCTACACCTTC. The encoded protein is CASSYSVLARGYTF.

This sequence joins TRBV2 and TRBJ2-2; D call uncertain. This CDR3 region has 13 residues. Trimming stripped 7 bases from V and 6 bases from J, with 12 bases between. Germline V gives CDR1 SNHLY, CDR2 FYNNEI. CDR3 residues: CASKEQMPGELFF. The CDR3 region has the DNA TGTGCCAGCAAGGAGCAGATGCCCGGGGAGCTGTTTTTT.

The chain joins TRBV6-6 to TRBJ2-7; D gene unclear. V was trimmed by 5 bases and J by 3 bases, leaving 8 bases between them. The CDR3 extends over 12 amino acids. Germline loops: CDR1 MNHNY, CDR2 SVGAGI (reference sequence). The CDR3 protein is CASSLTVYEQYF. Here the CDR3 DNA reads TGTGCCAGCAGTCTGACTGTCTACGAGCAGTACTTC.

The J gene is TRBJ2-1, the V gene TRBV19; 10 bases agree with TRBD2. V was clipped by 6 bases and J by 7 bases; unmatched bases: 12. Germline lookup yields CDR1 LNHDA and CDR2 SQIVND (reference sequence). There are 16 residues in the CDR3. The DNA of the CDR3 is TGTGCCAGTAGACCGGCCCCTAGCGGGAGTAAGAATGAGCAGTTCTTC. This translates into CASRPAPSGSKNEQFF.

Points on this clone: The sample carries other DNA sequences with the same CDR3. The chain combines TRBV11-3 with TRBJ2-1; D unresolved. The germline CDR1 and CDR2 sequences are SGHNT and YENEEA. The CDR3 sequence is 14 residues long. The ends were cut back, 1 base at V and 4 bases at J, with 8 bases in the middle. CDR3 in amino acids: CASSLAGGYNEQFF. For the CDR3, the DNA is TGTGCCAGCAGCTTAGCGGGTGGATACAATGAGCAGTTCTTC.

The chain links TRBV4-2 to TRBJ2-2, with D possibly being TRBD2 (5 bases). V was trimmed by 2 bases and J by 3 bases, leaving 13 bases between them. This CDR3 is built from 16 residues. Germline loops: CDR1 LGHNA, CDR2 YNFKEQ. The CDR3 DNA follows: TGTGCCAGCAGCCAAATTGCCCGGGAAGACACCGGGGAGCTGTTTTTT. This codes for CASSQIAREDTGELFF.

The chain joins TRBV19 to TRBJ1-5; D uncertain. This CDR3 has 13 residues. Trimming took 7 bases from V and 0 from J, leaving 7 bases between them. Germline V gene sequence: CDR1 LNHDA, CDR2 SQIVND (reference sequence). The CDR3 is CASTTVSNQPQHF. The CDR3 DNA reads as TGTGCCAGTACTACAGTTAGCAATCAGCCCCAGCATTTT.

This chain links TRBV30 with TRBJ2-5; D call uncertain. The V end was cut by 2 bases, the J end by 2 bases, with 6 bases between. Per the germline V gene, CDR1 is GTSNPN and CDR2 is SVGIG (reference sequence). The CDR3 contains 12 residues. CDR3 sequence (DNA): TGTGCCTGGAGTACCCAACAAGAGACCCAGTACTTC. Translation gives CAWSTQQETQYF. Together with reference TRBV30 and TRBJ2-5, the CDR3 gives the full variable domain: SQTIHQWPATLVQPVGSPLSLECTVEGTSNPNLYWYRQAAGRGLQLLFYSVGIGQISSEVPQNLSASRPQDRQFILSSKKLLLSDSGFYLCAWSTQQETQYFGPGTRLLVL.